This T cell receptor beta chain was recorded in a study of OX40 agonist ivuxolimab in advanced cancers. Broader study findings: Among the lowest peripheral clonal expansion occurred in 0.1-3.0 mg/kg partial responders.

With respect to this clone: Its target is not known.

The CDR3 is made up of 17 amino acids. V lost 6 bases, J lost 2 bases, and 13 bases stayed unmatched. Germline CDR1 SNHLY, CDR2 FYNNEI. Sequencing used immunoSEQ multiplex PCR; TCRdb keeps in-frame clones, though not all of them. The sample consists of 40,000 or so clones, roughly four fifths of them appearing once. This chain links TRBV2 with TRBJ2-7; 10 positions match TRBD1. Sequences were derived from CD4+ or CD8+ T cells sorted from blood, sampled in a trial of the OX40 agonist ivuxolimab. The sequence was collected from an adult with an advanced solid tumor such as melanoma, head and neck, liver or kidney cancer. CDR3 nucleotide sequence: TGTGCCAGCAGCGCACAACAACCGGGACAGGGGACCTACGAGCAGTACTTC. This translates into CASSAQQPGQGTYEQYF.